A single sample is the source of the 20 T cell receptor beta chains below, sequenced in a study of molecular identifiers for immune sequencing clone quantification. A single record per CDR3 protein comes from TCRdb applying MiXCR to the PCR reads. The table lists some 680,000 distinct CDR3 sequences, around 25% of them singletons. Sequencing was performed on naive CD8+ T cells from blood, with Jurkat cell RNA spiked in. The subset denotes: FACS-sorted CD8+CD4-CCR7+CD45RA+ naive T cells. Receptors were obtained from a human donor in good health. Some libraries in this study had Jurkat cell RNA spiked in.

Concerning this clonotype: This clone may be a read error of a much larger clone one base away. This chain links TRBV6-2 or TRBV6-3 with TRBJ1-1; 7 bases agree with TRBD1. The CDR3 contains 17 residues. CDR1 MNHEY and CDR2 SVGEGT come from the germline V gene. DNA of the CDR3: TGTGCCAGCAGCACCAACAGGGGAGTGTCGATGAACGCTGAAGCTTTCTTT. Its protein is CASSTNRGVSMNAEAFF.

This sequence joins TRBV7-2 and TRBJ2-5; D assignment may be TRBD1 or TRBD2 (5 bases each). In germline, CDR1 is SGHTA, CDR2 FQGNSA. Trimming left V 1 base short and J 2 bases short, with 11 bases between. CDR3 size: 15 residues. The CDR3 loop reads CASSLVGTRQETQYF. The CDR3 DNA reads TGTGCCAGCAGCTTAGTGGGGACCAGACAAGAGACCCAGTACTTC.

This clonotype has a count of ten or more. This rearrangement joins TRBV6-6 to TRBJ2-1; D unresolved. The germline V gene has CDR1 MNHNY and CDR2 SVGAGI (reference sequence). V was cut by 0 bases and J by 6 bases, with 12 bases left in between. The CDR3 runs to 15 residues. The chain's CDR3 is CASSYSLGPANEQFF. As DNA, the CDR3 is TGTGCCAGCAGTTACTCCCTAGGACCCGCCAATGAGCAGTTCTTC.

Concerning this clonotype itself: A read error may account for a junction end that differs from germline. The gene calls are TRBV5-3 and TRBJ2-7, with no clear D. TRBV5-3 is treated as an ORF (open reading frame) with a function not yet certain. The CDR3 length is 15 residues. This CDR3 is CASSLGPGPSYEQYF. DNA of the CDR3: TGTGCCAGCAGCTTGGGTCCAGGTCCCTCCTACGAGCAGTACTTC.

Points on this clonotype: A much larger clonotype is one base distant, so this may be a read error. The rearrangement links TRBV29-1 to TRBJ2-7, with D possibly matching TRBD1 (6 bases). The CDR3 runs 16 residues. Trimming cost V 6 bases and J 3 bases, with 24 bases left between them. Germline CDR1 and CDR2: SQVTM and ANQGSEA. The CDR3 spells CSVRDRWSPLIYEQYF. DNA of the CDR3: TGCAGCGTCCGAGACAGGTGGAGTCCCCTTATCTACGAGCAGTACTTC.

This clonotype was recorded only once. A much larger clone differs from this one at a single base, so this may be a read error. The genes are TRBV7-9 and TRBJ2-5, with 7 nucleotides matching TRBD1. The V segment lost 5 bases and the J segment 5 bases; nucleotides outside the gene matches: 11. Per the germline V gene, CDR1 is SEHNR and CDR2 is FQNEAQ (reference sequence). The CDR3 sequence is 15 residues long. The CDR3 reads CASSPDRDPPETQYF. The DNA of the CDR3 is TGTGCCAGCAGCCCCGACAGGGACCCACCCGAGACCCAGTACTTC.

The V call is TRBV20-1, the J call TRBJ2-7; perhaps D is TRBD1 or TRBD2 (5 bases each). The CDR3 is made up of 15 amino acids. Trimming removed 0 bases at V and 4 bases at J, with 16 bases between. The germline gives CDR1 DFQATT, CDR2 SNEGSKA (reference sequence). CDR3 in DNA: TGCAGTGCTAGAGATCGGGGATGGGGGAGTTACGAGCAGTACTTC. Translating gives CSARDRGWGSYEQYF.

Details on this clonotype: A much bigger clone sits one base away, suggesting this may be a read error. The J gene is TRBJ2-2, the V gene TRBV5-1, with a possible D match to TRBD2 (5 bases). This CDR3 has 13 amino acids. Germline-derived CDR1 and CDR2 are SGHRS and YFSETQ. CDR3 residues: CATQTPNTGEPFF. CDR3 sequence (DNA): TGCGCCACCCAGACACCCAACACCGGGGAGCCGTTTTTT.

The chain recombines TRBV20-1 with TRBJ2-5; 11 nucleotides agree with TRBD1. Trimming cost V 5 bases and J 2 bases; bases outside gene matches: 4. This CDR3 region has 14 residues. Germline CDR1 reads DFQATT; CDR2 reads SNEGSKA (reference sequence). The CDR3 nucleotides read TGCAGTGCTTGGGACAGGGGGGAACAAGAGACCCAGTACTTC. This encodes CSAWDRGEQETQYF.

This chain joins TRBV11-2 and TRBJ1-1; TRBD1 aligns across 7 bases. There are 16 residues in the CDR3. Unmatched junction bases numbered 9, after V lost 0 bases and J lost 5 bases. The V gene's germline CDR1 is SGHAT and CDR2 FQNNGV. CDR3 bases: TGTGCCAGCAGCTTAGATTTTGGGCAGGGGGAAACTGAAGCTTTCTTT. Translating it yields CASSLDFGQGETEAFF. Full variable domain (rest looked up from reference TRBV11-2 and TRBJ1-1): EAGVAQSPRYKIIEKRQSVAFWCNPISGHATLYWYQQILGQGPKLLIQFQNNGVVDDSQLPKDRFSAERLKGVDSTLKIQPAKLEDSAVYLCASSLDFGQGETEAFFGQGTRLTVV.

This clonotype was observed a few times. The J gene is TRBJ1-3, the V gene TRBV4-1; D perhaps matches TRBD1 (5 bases). Deletions cut 0 bases from V and 2 bases from J, with 8 bases between. The CDR3 spans 15 residues. Germline values: CDR1 MGHRA, CDR2 YSYEKL. In DNA, the CDR3 is TGCGCCAGCAGCCAAGATACAGGTACTGGAAACACCATATATTTT. This sequence encodes CASSQDTGTGNTIYF.

This clonotype occurred a few times. The V gene is TRBV5-1, the J gene TRBJ2-7; 12 nucleotides line up with TRBD1. V dropped 0 bases and J dropped 5; count of bases not matched to a gene: 3. CDR3 size: 15 residues. Germline V CDR1 and CDR2: SGHRS, YFSETQ. CDR3 coding DNA: TGCGCCAGCAGCTTGGAAGGGACAGGGGGCGACGAGCAGTACTTC. Encoded protein: CASSLEGTGGDEQYF.

The V and J genes are TRBV7-6 and TRBJ2-3, with 7 nucleotides matching TRBD2. Germline values: CDR1 SGHVS, CDR2 FNYEAQ. The CDR3 runs to 14 residues. After removal of 6 bases from V and 10 bases from J, the junction contained 13 bases not matched to a gene. CDR3 protein: CASSLTIAGAPQYF. Here the CDR3 DNA reads TGTGCCAGCAGTCTGACGATAGCGGGCGCTCCGCAGTATTTT.

This clonotype has at least ten counts. This sequence joins TRBV4-1 and TRBJ2-1; no definite D call. Looked up from germline, CDR1 is MGHRA and CDR2 is YSYEKL. CDR3 length equals 15 residues. Trimming removed 5 bases at V and 0 bases at J, with 11 bases between. The CDR3 is CASSDTYSSYNEQFF. The CDR3, as DNA: TGCGCCAGCAGCGATACATATTCCTCCTACAATGAGCAGTTCTTC.

CDR3 sequence (DNA): TGCGCCAGCAGCCCCGGGACTAGTTATCAAGAGACCCAGTACTTC. Amino acids: CASSPGTSYQETQYF. This chain connects TRBV4-3 to TRBJ2-5, with TRBD2 identical over 8 bases. Germline loops: CDR1 LGHNA, CDR2 YSLEER. V trimming: 4 bases; J trimming: 2 bases; junction bases outside the gene matches: 6. CDR3 length equals 15 residues.

Remarks on this clonotype: A read error may be the cause here, since a much bigger clone is one base away. The chain carries TRBV10-3 and TRBJ2-7; no reliable D call. The CDR3 is made up of 11 amino acids. Germline CDR1 reads ENHRY; CDR2 reads SYGVKD. In nucleotides, the CDR3 is TGTGCCATCAGTGAACGGAACGAGCGGTACTTC. This translates into CAISERNERYF.

With respect to this clonotype: This is likely a read error, given that the CDR3 carries no conserved phenylalanine or tryptophan at its end. The DNA is omitted, as the CDR3 cannot be located on it reliably, and the CDR3 follows TCRdb's listing. The chain links TRBV21-1 to TRBJ1-1. TRBV21-1 has pseudogene status. The CDR3 length is 12 residues, termini included. The CDR3 loop reads CASSKWRGSAFC.

The chain couples TRBV6-2 or TRBV6-3 to TRBJ1-2; D gene ambiguous. Per germline, CDR1 MNHEY and CDR2 SVGEGT. The CDR3 spans 14 residues. Trimming took 10 bases from V and 2 from J, leaving 17 bases between them. In DNA form, the CDR3 reads TGTGCCACCTCAGTTATTCACGGCAACTATGGCTACACCTTC. Translated: CATSVIHGNYGYTF.

This clonotype was seen many times. The chain uses TRBV7-9 and TRBJ1-1; TRBD1 aligns across 7 bases. Germline V gene sequence: CDR1 SEHNR, CDR2 FQNEAQ (reference sequence). The ends lost 6 bases at V and 4 bases at J; junction bases unmatched: 11. This CDR3 contains 15 residues. The CDR3 loop is CASRPEDRVFTEAFF. CDR3 coding DNA: TGTGCCAGCAGACCCGAAGACAGGGTTTTCACTGAAGCTTTCTTT.

This clonotype was seen many times. The chain combines TRBV7-9 with TRBJ2-7; D is possibly TRBD2 (6 bases). V lost 2 bases and J lost 5, with 19 bases in between. The CDR3 has 16 residues. Germline loops: CDR1 SEHNR, CDR2 FQNEAQ (reference sequence). CDR3: CASSLNSWSEGDEQYF. The DNA of the CDR3 is TGTGCCAGCAGCTTAAACTCTTGGTCGGAGGGCGACGAGCAGTACTTC. The full variable domain, its missing parts supplied by reference TRBV7-9 and TRBJ2-7, is DTGVSQNPRHKITKRGQNVTFRCDPISEHNRLYWYRQTLGQGPEFLTYFQNEAQLEKSRLLSDRFSAERPKGSFSTLEIQRTEQGDSAMYLCASSLNSWSEGDEQYFGPGTRLTVT.